The 27 T cell receptor beta chains presented below share a single source sample, sequenced in a study of blood T cell repertoires in COVID-19 (dated by TCRdb to 2020 to 2021). The library came from the immunoSEQ multiplex PCR assay. Imported from immuneACCESS, the table was reduced by TCRdb to in-frame sequences with V and J called. These copies leave out some clones; in studies compared against another copy, an unresolved V gene accounts for under half, and the cause of the remainder is not known. The sample data list 60,000 to 100,000 clones, and about 87% of these were observed just once. The ten largest clones add up to over 4% of the sample. Sequenced: peripheral blood. The receptors derive from a man between 50 and 59 years old with active COVID-19.

The chain joins TRBV28 to TRBJ1-6; D is perhaps TRBD1 (5 bases). Germline V lookup: CDR1 MDHEN, CDR2 SYDVKM. V was clipped by 9 bases and J by 1 base, with 19 bases between them. The CDR3 has 17 amino acids. The DNA of the CDR3 is TGTGCCAGTATGATCGGGGGAGGCTATTCCTATAATTCACCCCTCCACTTT. Encoded protein: CASMIGGGYSYNSPLHF.

The gene calls are TRBV3-1 (or the pseudogene TRBV3-2) and TRBJ1-1; D is uncertain. The length of the CDR3 is 13 residues. Looked up from germline, CDR1 is LGHDT and CDR2 is YNNKEL (reference sequence). V was trimmed by 4 bases and J by 1 base, leaving 7 bases between them. Written as DNA, the CDR3 is TGTGCCAGCAGCCTATACGGGAACACTGAAGCTTTCTTT. Amino acids: CASSLYGNTEAFF.

The rearrangement uses TRBV5-4 and TRBJ2-7, with TRBD2 matching over 8 bases. CDR3 length equals 14 residues. The junction had 5 bases not matched to a gene; V was cut back by 3 bases and J by 3 bases. Per the germline V gene, CDR1 is SGHNT and CDR2 is YYREEE (reference sequence). The DNA for the CDR3 is TGTGCCAGCAGCTCCAACGCGGGAGGCTACGAGCAGTACTTC. It codes for CASSSNAGGYEQYF. Drawing the rest from reference TRBV5-4 and TRBJ2-7, the complete variable domain is ETGVTQSPTHLIKTRGQQVTLRCSSQSGHNTVSWYQQALGQGPQFIFQYYREEENGRGNFPPRFSGLQFPNYSSELNVNALELDDSALYLCASSSNAGGYEQYFGPGTRLTVT.

This clone was found a few times. This chain joins TRBV6-4 and TRBJ2-1, with a tentative D call TRBD2 (6 bases). Trimming cost V 3 bases and J 7 bases, with 10 bases left between them. Germline V lookup: CDR1 MRHNA, CDR2 SNTAGT. CDR3 length: 13 residues. For the CDR3, the DNA is TGTGCCAGCAGTGAGGGAGGAGTGAATGAGCAGTTCTTC. Protein sequence: CASSEGGVNEQFF.

J is TRBJ2-6 and V is TRBV11-2; tentatively, D is TRBD2 (6 bases). In germline, CDR1 is SGHAT, CDR2 FQNNGV. This CDR3 comprises 18 residues. The V and J ends lost 1 base and 2 bases respectively, with 15 bases between them. The DNA for the CDR3 is TGTGCCAGCAGCTTAGTTTCGGGGTGGAGGGCTGGGGCCAACGTCCTGACTTTC. Protein sequence: CASSLVSGWRAGANVLTF.

This chain connects TRBV4-2 to TRBJ2-7; D is perhaps TRBD2 (6 bases). The CDR3 sequence is 15 residues long. Trimming cost V 2 bases and J 2 bases, with 13 bases left between them. Looked up from germline, CDR1 is LGHNA and CDR2 is YNFKEQ. The CDR3 spells CASSQSGDSAYEQYF. CDR3 bases: TGTGCCAGCAGCCAAAGTGGGGACTCGGCCTACGAGCAGTACTTC.

The V gene is TRBV4-3, the J gene TRBJ1-3; D remains unclear. This CDR3 comprises 15 residues. The germline CDR1 and CDR2 sequences are LGHNA and YSLEER. V was shortened by 0 bases and J by 2 bases, with 8 bases between the two germline ends. The CDR3 loop is CASSQDSGAGNTIYF. The CDR3 nucleotides read TGCGCCAGCAGCCAAGATTCGGGAGCTGGAAACACCATATATTTT.

The chain recombines TRBV5-6 with TRBJ2-2, with 7 nucleotides matching TRBD1. Germline CDR1 SGHDT, CDR2 YYEEEE. V lost 1 base, J lost 5 bases, and 8 bases stayed unmatched. The CDR3 loop spans 16 amino acids. The CDR3 DNA sequence: TGTGCCAGCAGCTTGTTCGTGACAGGGAAGACCGGGGAGCTGTTTTTT. Translation: CASSLFVTGKTGELFF. Full variable domain (remainder filled in from reference TRBV5-6 and TRBJ2-2): DAGVTQSPTHLIKTRGQQVTLRCSPKSGHDTVSWYQQALGQGPQFIFQYYEEEERQRGNFPDRFSGHQFPNYSSELNVNALLLGDSALYLCASSLFVTGKTGELFFGEGSRLTVL.

This clone was detected once. The chain carries TRBV29-1 and TRBJ2-1; 8 bases agree with TRBD1. The CDR3 covers 11 residues. CDR1 is SQVTM and CDR2 is ANQGSEA in the germline V gene. The junction had 1 base not matched to a gene; V was cut back by 4 bases and J by 8 bases. The CDR3 is CSVGQGYEQFF. Here the CDR3 DNA reads TGCAGCGTTGGACAGGGGTATGAGCAGTTCTTC.

V usage is TRBV30 and J usage is TRBJ1-2, with a tentative D call TRBD1 (5 bases). The CDR3 runs to 15 residues. Per the germline V gene, CDR1 is GTSNPN and CDR2 is SVGIG (reference sequence). V was cut by 1 base and J by 4 bases, with 16 bases left in between. CDR3 DNA: TGTGCCTGGAGTGCGGACACTCCGGGGGTCTATGGCTACACCTTC. It specifies CAWSADTPGVYGYTF.

The chain combines TRBV4-3 with TRBJ1-1, with D possibly being TRBD1 (5 bases). The CDR3 has 14 residues. The V gene's germline CDR1 is LGHNA and CDR2 YSLEER. The V gene lost 5 bases and the J gene lost 1 base, with 11 bases spanning the gap. The CDR3 coding sequence is TGCGCCAGCAGCAAAGGACAACGGAACACTGAAGCTTTCTTT. Its protein is CASSKGQRNTEAFF.

The rearrangement links TRBV7-2 to TRBJ1-1, with a weak D call TRBD1 (6 bases). V lost 2 bases and J 1 base, leaving 11 bases between the germline ends. CDR3 length equals 15 residues. Germline V gene data show CDR1 as SGHTA and CDR2 as FQGNSA. The CDR3 DNA reads as TGTGCCAGCAGCTTATATCAGGGGAAGAACACTGAAGCTTTCTTT. It yields the protein CASSLYQGKNTEAFF.

The J gene is TRBJ2-1, the V gene TRBV7-9; D is unclear. V was pared by 1 base and J by 0 bases, with 10 bases between. The CDR3 runs to 16 residues. Germline values: CDR1 SEHNR, CDR2 FQNEAQ (reference sequence). The CDR3 is CASSLVTRSSYNEQFF. CDR3 DNA: TGTGCCAGCAGCTTAGTTACTCGGAGCTCCTACAATGAGCAGTTCTTC.

The V gene is TRBV7-3, the J gene TRBJ2-1; 9 bases agree with TRBD2. With 5 bases clipped from V and 6 bases from J, the junction kept 8 bases outside the gene matches. The CDR3 contains 15 residues. Germline-derived CDR1 and CDR2 are SGHTA and FQGTGA. CDR3 DNA sequence: TGTGCCAGCAGCAAAACAGGACTAGCGAGCAATGAGCAGTTCTTC. Its translation: CASSKTGLASNEQFF.

The chain uses TRBV9 and TRBJ2-5, with 12 nucleotides matching TRBD2. Germline CDR1 SGDLS, CDR2 YYNGEE. Germline trimming cut 3 bases from V and 2 bases from J; bases unmatched to any gene: 5. The CDR3 extends over 16 amino acids. CDR3 nucleotides: TGTGCCAGCAGCGGAGGACTAGCGGGGCCACAAGAGACCCAGTACTTC. This codes for CASSGGLAGPQETQYF.

The V and J genes are TRBV28 and TRBJ2-3, with 8 bases aligning to TRBD2. J lost 0 bases, V lost 3 bases, and 5 bases had no gene match. Germline loops: CDR1 MDHEN, CDR2 SYDVKM. This CDR3 comprises 16 residues. In DNA, the CDR3 is TGTGCCAGCAGTTTTGGGCGGGGGGTTAGCACAGATACGCAGTATTTT. Amino acid sequence: CASSFGRGVSTDTQYF.

The gene calls are TRBV5-1 and TRBJ2-3; 10 nucleotides align to TRBD2. Germline V gene sequence: CDR1 SGHRS, CDR2 YFSETQ. J was trimmed by 5 bases and V by 2 bases; bases with no gene match: 5. The CDR3 length is 15 residues. The CDR3 region is CASSLERGGRDTQYF. The CDR3 DNA follows: TGCGCCAGCAGCTTAGAGCGGGGGGGCAGAGATACGCAGTATTTT.

This chain joins TRBV19 and TRBJ1-5; D gene ambiguous. Germline V gives CDR1 LNHDA, CDR2 SQIVND (reference sequence). This CDR3 region has 13 residues. V lost 3 bases, J lost 0 bases, and 3 bases lay in between. CDR3 sequence: CASSISSNQPQHF. Here the CDR3 DNA reads TGTGCCAGTAGTATTAGTAGCAATCAGCCCCAGCATTTT.

The chain employs TRBV25-1 and TRBJ2-5, with a tentative D call TRBD1 (6 bases). V lost 5 bases and J 5 bases, leaving 9 bases between the germline ends. This CDR3 contains 12 residues. The germline V gene encodes CDR1 MGHDK and CDR2 SYGVNS. CDR3 protein: CASSTGPETQYF. In DNA form, the CDR3 reads TGTGCCAGCAGTACAGGGCCTGAGACCCAGTACTTC. The full variable domain, rest sourced from reference TRBV25-1 and TRBJ2-5, is EADIYQTPRYLVIGTGKKITLECSQTMGHDKMYWYQQDPGMELHLIHYSYGVNSTEKGDLSSESTVSRIRTEHFPLTLESARPSHTSQYLCASSTGPETQYFGPGTRLLVL.

This clone was recorded only once. The chain has TRBV19 and TRBJ2-7, with 9 bases matching TRBD1. Trimming at V came to 6 bases and at J to 3 bases, leaving 3 bases not matched to a gene. The CDR3 totals 13 residues. Germline CDR1 and CDR2: LNHDA and SQIVND (reference sequence). CDR3 protein: CASSRGQGYEQYF. CDR3 nucleotides: TGTGCCAGTAGCCGGGGACAGGGCTACGAGCAGTACTTC.

Only a few counts were recorded for this clone. Here the CDR3 DNA reads TGTGCCAGCAGCTTAGAGGGGACAGGGTATTCACCCCTCCACTTT. This translates into CASSLEGTGYSPLHF. The rearrangement joins TRBV11-2 to TRBJ1-6; the match to TRBD1 covers 9 bases. This CDR3 is 15 amino acids long. Losses at the gene ends were 0 bases for V and 8 bases for J; bases not matched to a gene: 2. The germline CDR1 and CDR2 sequences are SGHAT and FQNNGV.

V usage is TRBV12-3 or TRBV12-4 and J usage is TRBJ2-7; D gene uncertain. V shed 3 bases and J shed 6 bases, with 6 bases lying between them. The CDR3 length is 11 residues. The CDR3 sequence: CASSLGVEQYF. CDR3 in DNA: TGTGCCAGCAGTTTGGGCGTCGAGCAGTACTTC.

The chain recombines TRBV5-1 with TRBJ2-1; TRBD1 matches 10 bases. V shed 4 bases and J 9 bases; nucleotides not matched to a gene: 7. The germline gives CDR1 SGHRS, CDR2 YFSETQ. The CDR3 loop spans 14 amino acids. The CDR3 loop is CASSPDRGKGEQFF. Written as DNA, the CDR3 is TGCGCCAGCAGCCCGGACAGGGGGAAGGGTGAGCAGTTCTTC.

The rearrangement uses TRBV11-2 and TRBJ2-7; TRBD2 might be the D (5 bases). This CDR3 contains 16 residues. V shed 1 base and J shed 6 bases, with 19 bases lying between them. In germline, CDR1 is SGHAT, CDR2 FQNNGV. CDR3 sequence: CASSLAATPRGREQYF. The CDR3 DNA reads TGTGCCAGCAGCTTAGCCGCCACCCCCCGAGGGCGCGAGCAGTACTTC.

This clone was seen once. The V and J genes are TRBV5-1 and TRBJ1-2; D perhaps matches TRBD1 (6 bases). The CDR3 extends over 14 amino acids. Trimming took 2 bases from V and 6 from J, leaving 14 bases between them. Looked up from germline, CDR1 is SGHRS and CDR2 is YFSETQ. Written as DNA, the CDR3 is TGCGCCAGCAGCTTCCCTAGTACAGGGAATGGCTACACCTTC. Its protein is CASSFPSTGNGYTF.

The J gene is TRBJ2-2, the V gene TRBV29-1, with D perhaps TRBD1 (5 bases). Germline loops: CDR1 SQVTM, CDR2 ANQGSEA. With 4 bases removed from V and 5 bases from J, the gap between germline ends came to 8 bases. CDR3 size: 12 residues. CDR3 DNA sequence: TGCAGCGTTGGGACACATACCGGGGAGCTGTTTTTT. Encoded protein: CSVGTHTGELFF.

Here the CDR3 reads CASRDDRIEAFF. DNA of the CDR3: TGTGCCAGCAGAGATGACAGGATTGAAGCTTTCTTT. The rearrangement joins TRBV2 to TRBJ1-1, with a weak D call TRBD1 (6 bases). The CDR3 is 12 residues long. V was shortened by 6 bases and J by 7 bases, with 12 bases between the two germline ends. The germline V gene encodes CDR1 SNHLY and CDR2 FYNNEI.